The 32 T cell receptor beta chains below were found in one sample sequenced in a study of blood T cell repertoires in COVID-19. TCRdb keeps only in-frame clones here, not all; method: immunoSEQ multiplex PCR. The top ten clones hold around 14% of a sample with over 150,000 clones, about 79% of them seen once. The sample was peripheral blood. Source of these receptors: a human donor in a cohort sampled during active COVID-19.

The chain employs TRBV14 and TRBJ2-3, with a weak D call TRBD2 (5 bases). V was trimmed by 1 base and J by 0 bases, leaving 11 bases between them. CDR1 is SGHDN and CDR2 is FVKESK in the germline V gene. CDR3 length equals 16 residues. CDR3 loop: CASSQGASFSTDTQYF. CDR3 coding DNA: TGTGCCAGCAGCCAAGGGGCTAGCTTTAGCACAGATACGCAGTATTTT.

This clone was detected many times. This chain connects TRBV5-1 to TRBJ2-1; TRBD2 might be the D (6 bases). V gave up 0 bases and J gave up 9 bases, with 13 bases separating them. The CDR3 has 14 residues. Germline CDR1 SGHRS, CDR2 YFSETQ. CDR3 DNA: TGCGCCAGCAGCTTGGGCCGGGGGAGGCTTGAGCAGTTCTTC. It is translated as CASSLGRGRLEQFF.

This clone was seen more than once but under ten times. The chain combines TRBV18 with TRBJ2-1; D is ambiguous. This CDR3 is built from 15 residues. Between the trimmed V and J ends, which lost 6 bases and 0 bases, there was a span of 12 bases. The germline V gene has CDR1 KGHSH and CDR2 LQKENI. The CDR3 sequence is CASSFSRSSYNEQFF. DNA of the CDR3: TGTGCCAGCTCGTTTAGTCGGAGCTCCTACAATGAGCAGTTCTTC.

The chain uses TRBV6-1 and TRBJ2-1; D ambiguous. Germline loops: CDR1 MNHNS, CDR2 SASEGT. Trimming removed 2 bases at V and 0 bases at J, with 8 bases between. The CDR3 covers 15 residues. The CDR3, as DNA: TGTGCCAGCAGTGAATTTGTTCACTCCTACAATGAGCAGTTCTTC. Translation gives CASSEFVHSYNEQFF.

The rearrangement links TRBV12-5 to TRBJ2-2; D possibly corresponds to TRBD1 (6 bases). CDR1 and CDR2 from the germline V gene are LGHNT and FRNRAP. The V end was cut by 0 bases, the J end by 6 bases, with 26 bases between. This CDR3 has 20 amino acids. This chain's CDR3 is CASGLVLTGSTSEPPGELFF. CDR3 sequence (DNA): TGTGCTAGTGGTTTGGTACTTACAGGGTCCACTAGTGAACCCCCCGGGGAGCTGTTTTTT.

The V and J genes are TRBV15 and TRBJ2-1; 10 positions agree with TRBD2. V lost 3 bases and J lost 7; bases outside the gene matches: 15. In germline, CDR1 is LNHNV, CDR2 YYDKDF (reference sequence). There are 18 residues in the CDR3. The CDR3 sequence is CATSRPEAGGPYGNEQFF. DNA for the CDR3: TGTGCCACCAGCAGGCCAGAAGCGGGAGGGCCTTATGGGAATGAGCAGTTCTTC. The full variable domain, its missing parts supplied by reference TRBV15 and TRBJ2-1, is DAMVIQNPRYQVTQFGKPVTLSCSQTLNHNVMYWYQQKSSQAPKLLFHYYDKDFNNEADTPDNFQSRRPNTSFCFLDIRSPGLGDTAMYLCATSRPEAGGPYGNEQFFGPGTRLTVL.

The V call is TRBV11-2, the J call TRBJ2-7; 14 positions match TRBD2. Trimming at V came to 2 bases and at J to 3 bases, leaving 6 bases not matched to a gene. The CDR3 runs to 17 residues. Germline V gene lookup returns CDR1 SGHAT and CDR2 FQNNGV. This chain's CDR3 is CASSLRLAGGPIYEQYF. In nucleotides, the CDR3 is TGTGCCAGCAGCTTAAGACTAGCGGGAGGGCCAATCTACGAGCAGTACTTC.

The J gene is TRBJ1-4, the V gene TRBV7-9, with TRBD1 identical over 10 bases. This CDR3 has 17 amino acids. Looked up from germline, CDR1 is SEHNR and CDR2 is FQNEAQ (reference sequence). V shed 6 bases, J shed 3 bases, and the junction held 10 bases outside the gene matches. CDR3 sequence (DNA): TGTGCCAGCAGGGGGGACAGGGGCTTAGCGGCTAATGAAAAACTGTTTTTT. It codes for CASRGDRGLAANEKLFF.

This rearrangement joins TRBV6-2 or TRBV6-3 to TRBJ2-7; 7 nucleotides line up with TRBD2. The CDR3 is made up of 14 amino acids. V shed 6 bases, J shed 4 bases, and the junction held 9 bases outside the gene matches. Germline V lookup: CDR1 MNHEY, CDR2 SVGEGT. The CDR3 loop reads CASSLPGTMYEQYF. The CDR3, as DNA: TGTGCCAGCAGCTTACCCGGGACTATGTACGAGCAGTACTTC.

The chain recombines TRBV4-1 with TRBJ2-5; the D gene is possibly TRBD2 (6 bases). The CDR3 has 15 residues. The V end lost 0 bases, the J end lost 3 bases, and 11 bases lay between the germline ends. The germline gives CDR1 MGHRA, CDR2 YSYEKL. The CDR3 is CASSQDQRVKETQYF. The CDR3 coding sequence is TGCGCCAGCAGCCAAGACCAGCGGGTTAAAGAGACCCAGTACTTC.

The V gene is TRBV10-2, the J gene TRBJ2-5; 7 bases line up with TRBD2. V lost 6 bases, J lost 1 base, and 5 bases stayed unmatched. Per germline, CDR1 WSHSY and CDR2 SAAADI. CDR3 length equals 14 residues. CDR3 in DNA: TGCGCCAGCAGCCTAAGCGGGGTCCAAGAGACCCAGTACTTC. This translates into CASSLSGVQETQYF.

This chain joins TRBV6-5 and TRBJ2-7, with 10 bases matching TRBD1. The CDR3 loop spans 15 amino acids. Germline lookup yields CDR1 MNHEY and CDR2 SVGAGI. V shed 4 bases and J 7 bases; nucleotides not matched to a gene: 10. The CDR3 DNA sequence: TGTGCCAGCAGTTCCCCCCGGGACAGGGGTAGGGAGCAGTACTTC. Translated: CASSSPRDRGREQYF.

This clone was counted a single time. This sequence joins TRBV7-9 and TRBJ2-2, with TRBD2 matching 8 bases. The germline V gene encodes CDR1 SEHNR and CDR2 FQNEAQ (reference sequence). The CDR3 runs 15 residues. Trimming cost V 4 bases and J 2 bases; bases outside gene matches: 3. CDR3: CASSSGTRNTGELFF. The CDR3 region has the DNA TGTGCCAGCAGCTCCGGGACTAGAAACACCGGGGAGCTGTTTTTT.

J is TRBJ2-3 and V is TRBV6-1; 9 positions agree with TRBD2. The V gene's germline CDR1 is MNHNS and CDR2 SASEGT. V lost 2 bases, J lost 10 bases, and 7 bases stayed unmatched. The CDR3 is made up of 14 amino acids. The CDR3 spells CASSESVAGGSQYF. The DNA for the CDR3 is TGTGCCAGCAGTGAATCGGTGGCGGGAGGGTCGCAGTATTTT.

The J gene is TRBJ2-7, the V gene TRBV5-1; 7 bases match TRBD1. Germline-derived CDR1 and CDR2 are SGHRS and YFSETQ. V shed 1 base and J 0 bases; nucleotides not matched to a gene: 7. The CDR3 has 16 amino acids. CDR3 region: CASSLSGGRISYEQYF. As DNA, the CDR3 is TGCGCCAGCAGCTTGTCAGGGGGTCGCATCTCCTACGAGCAGTACTTC.

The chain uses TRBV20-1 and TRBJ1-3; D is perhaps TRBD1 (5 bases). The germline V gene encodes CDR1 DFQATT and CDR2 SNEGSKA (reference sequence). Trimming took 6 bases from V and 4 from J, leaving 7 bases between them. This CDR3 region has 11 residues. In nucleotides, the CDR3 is TGCAGTGCCAACAGGGGAAACACCATATATTTT. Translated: CSANRGNTIYF.

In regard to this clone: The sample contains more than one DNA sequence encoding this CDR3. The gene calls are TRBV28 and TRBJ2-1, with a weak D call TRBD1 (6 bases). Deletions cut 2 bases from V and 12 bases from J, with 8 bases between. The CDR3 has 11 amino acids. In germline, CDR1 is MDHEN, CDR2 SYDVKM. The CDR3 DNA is TGTGCCAGCAGTTTAACCAGGGGGCAGTTCTTC. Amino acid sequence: CASSLTRGQFF.

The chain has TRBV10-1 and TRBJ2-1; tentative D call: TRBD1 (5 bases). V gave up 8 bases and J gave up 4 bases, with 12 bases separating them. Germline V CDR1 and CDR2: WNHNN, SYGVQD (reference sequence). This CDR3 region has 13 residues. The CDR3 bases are TGCGCCAGCGGGGCGAAGCATTACAATGAGCAGTTCTTC. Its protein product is CASGAKHYNEQFF.

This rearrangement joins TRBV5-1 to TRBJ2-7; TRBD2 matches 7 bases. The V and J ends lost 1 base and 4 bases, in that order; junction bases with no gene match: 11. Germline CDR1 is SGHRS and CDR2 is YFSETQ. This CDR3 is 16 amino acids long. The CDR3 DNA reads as TGCGCCAGCAGCTTGTGGGCCGCGGGAGAAAGGTACGAGCAGTACTTC. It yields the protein CASSLWAAGERYEQYF.

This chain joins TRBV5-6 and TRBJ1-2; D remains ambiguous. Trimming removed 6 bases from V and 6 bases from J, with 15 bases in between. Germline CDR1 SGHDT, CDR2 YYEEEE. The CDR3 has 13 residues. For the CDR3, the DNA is TGTGCCAGCAATAGCGCCCAGGTGAATGGCTACACCTTC. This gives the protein CASNSAQVNGYTF. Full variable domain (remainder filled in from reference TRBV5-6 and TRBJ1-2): DAGVTQSPTHLIKTRGQQVTLRCSPKSGHDTVSWYQQALGQGPQFIFQYYEEEERQRGNFPDRFSGHQFPNYSSELNVNALLLGDSALYLCASNSAQVNGYTFGSGTRLTVV.

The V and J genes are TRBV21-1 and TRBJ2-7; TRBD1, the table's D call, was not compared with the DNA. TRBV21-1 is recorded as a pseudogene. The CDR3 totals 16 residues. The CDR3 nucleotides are TGTGCCAGCAGGGCCTCGGACAAATCCCACTCCTACGAGCAGTACTTC. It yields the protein CASRASDKSHSYEQYF.

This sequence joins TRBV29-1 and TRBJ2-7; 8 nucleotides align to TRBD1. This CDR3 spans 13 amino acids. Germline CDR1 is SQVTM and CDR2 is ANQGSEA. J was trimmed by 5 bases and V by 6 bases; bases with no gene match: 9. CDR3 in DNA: TGCAGCGTCACGACAGGGGCTGGCAACGAGCAGTACTTC. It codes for CSVTTGAGNEQYF.

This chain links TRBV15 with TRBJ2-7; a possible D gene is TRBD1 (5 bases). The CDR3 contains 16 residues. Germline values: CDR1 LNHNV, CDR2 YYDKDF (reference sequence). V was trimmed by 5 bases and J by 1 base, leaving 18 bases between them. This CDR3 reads CATSDTGTPKSYEQYF. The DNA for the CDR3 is TGTGCCACCAGCGACACAGGTACACCGAAATCCTACGAGCAGTACTTC.

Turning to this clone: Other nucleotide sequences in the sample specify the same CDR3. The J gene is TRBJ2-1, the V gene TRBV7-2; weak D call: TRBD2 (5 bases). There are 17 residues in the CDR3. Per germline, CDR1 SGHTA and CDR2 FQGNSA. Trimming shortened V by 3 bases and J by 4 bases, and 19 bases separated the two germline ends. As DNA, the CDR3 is TGTGCCAGCAGCTTTGGCCCTATTGGCGGGCGGTACAATGAGCAGTTCTTC. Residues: CASSFGPIGGRYNEQFF.

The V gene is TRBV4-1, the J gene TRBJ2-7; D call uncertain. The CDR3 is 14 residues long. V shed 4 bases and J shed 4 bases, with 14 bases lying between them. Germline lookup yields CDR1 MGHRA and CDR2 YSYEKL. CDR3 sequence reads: CASSLFRGVYEQYF. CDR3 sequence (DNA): TGCGCCAGCAGCCTGTTCCGCGGTGTATACGAGCAGTACTTC.

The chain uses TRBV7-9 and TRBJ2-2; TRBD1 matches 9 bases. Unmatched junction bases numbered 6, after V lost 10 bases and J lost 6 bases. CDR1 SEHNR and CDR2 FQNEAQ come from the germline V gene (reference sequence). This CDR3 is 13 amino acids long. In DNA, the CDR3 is TGTGCCACAGACAGGGGGTGGGCCGGGGAGCTGTTTTTT. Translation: CATDRGWAGELFF.

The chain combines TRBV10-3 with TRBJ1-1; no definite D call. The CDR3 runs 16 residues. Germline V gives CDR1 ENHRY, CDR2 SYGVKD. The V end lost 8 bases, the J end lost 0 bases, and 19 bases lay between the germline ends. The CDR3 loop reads CAIRPNLILMNTEAFF. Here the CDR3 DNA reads TGTGCCATCCGTCCCAACTTAATCCTAATGAACACTGAAGCTTTCTTT.

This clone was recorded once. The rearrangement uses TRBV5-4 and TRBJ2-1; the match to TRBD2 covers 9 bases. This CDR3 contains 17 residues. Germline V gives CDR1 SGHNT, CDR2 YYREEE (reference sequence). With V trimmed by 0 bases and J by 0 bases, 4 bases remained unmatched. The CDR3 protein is CASSLGNSGSSYNEQFF. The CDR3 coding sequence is TGTGCCAGCAGCTTGGGTAATAGCGGGAGCTCCTACAATGAGCAGTTCTTC.

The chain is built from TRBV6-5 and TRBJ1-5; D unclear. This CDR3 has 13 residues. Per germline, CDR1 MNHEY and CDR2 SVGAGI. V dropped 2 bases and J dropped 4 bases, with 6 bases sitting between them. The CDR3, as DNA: TGTGCCAGCAGTTACGTCCCGAATCAGCCCCAGCATTTT. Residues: CASSYVPNQPQHF.

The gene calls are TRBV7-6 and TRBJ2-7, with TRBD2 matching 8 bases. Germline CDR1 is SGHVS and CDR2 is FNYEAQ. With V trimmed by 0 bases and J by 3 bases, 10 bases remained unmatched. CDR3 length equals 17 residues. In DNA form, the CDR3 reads TGTGCCAGCAGCTTAGCCGAAGCAGGTAGCGGGGTCTACGAGCAGTACTTC. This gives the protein CASSLAEAGSGVYEQYF.

The CDR3 DNA reads as TGTGCCAGCAGCTTAGGGGGCTTGGGTCGTGTTAGCAATGAGCAGTTCTTC. Its translation is CASSLGGLGRVSNEQFF. The rearrangement joins TRBV7-8 to TRBJ2-1; possibly TRBD1 for D (5 bases). Trimming removed 1 base from V and 6 bases from J, with 19 bases in between. The CDR3 loop spans 17 amino acids. From germline, CDR1 is SGHVS and CDR2 FQNEAQ.

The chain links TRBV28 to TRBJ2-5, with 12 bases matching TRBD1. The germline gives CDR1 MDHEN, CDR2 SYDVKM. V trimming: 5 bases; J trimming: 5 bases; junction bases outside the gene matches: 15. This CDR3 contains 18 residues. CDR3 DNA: TGTGCCAGCAGTCCTGGGACAGGGGGCGTTTCCAAAAGGGAGACCCAGTACTTC. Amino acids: CASSPGTGGVSKRETQYF.